Listed here are 12 T cell receptor beta chains from one sample, sequenced in a study of response to subunit inactivated influenza vaccine. TCRdb re-called the RT-PCR reads with MiXCR, one entry per CDR3 protein. Of 450,000 to 700,000 distinct CDR3 sequences detected, roughly 15% appear once; the ten largest clones hold 11%. The source material was PBMCs from blood, sampled 11 to 12 days after vaccination. These receptors all stem from a middle-aged man who received an inactivated influenza vaccine.

The chain joins TRBV24-1 to TRBJ2-2; D is possibly TRBD1 (5 bases). The CDR3 consists of 13 residues. V lost 8 bases and J 4 bases, leaving 10 bases between the germline ends. Germline V gives CDR1 KGHDR, CDR2 SFDVKD. CDR3 loop: CATTGHPTGELFF. In DNA, the CDR3 is TGTGCCACCACCGGACACCCCACCGGGGAGCTGTTTTTT.

This clonotype was seen a handful of times. The chain couples TRBV12-3 or TRBV12-4 to TRBJ1-4; D not certain. The CDR3 loop spans 12 amino acids. Trimming took 7 bases from V and 8 from J, leaving 11 bases between them. This CDR3 is CASKSEGEKLFF. The CDR3 DNA reads TGTGCCAGCAAATCGGAAGGGGAAAAACTGTTTTTT.

Only a few counts were recorded for this clonotype. V is TRBV14 and J is TRBJ1-1, with D perhaps matching TRBD1 (5 bases). The CDR3 loop spans 16 amino acids. V dropped 3 bases and J dropped 4 bases, with 18 bases sitting between them. Germline lookup yields CDR1 SGHDN and CDR2 FVKESK. The CDR3 DNA is TGTGCCAGCAGCCAGATGAATTTCCCGGGGGGCACTGAAGCTTTCTTT. Encoded protein: CASSQMNFPGGTEAFF.

This clonotype was counted many times. CDR3 protein: CASSYQGNNQPQHF. In DNA form, the CDR3 reads TGTGCCAGCAGTTATCAAGGGAACAATCAGCCCCAGCATTTT. This chain joins TRBV6-2 or TRBV6-3 and TRBJ1-5; D is undetermined. CDR1 is MNHEY, CDR2 SVGEGT, per germline. The V and J ends lost 3 bases and 3 bases respectively, with 9 bases between them. CDR3 length: 14 residues.

This clonotype was detected only a few times. This chain uses TRBV5-5 with TRBJ1-5, with D possibly matching TRBD1 (6 bases). The CDR3 length is 15 residues. The germline CDR1 and CDR2 sequences are SGHKS and YYEKEE (reference sequence). V lost 2 bases and J lost 6, with 15 bases in between. The CDR3 region has the DNA TGTGCCAGCAGCTTAGCGGGGGGCACCACTCAGCCCCAGCATTTT. Translation gives CASSLAGGTTQPQHF.

This clonotype was seen ten or more times. The chain employs TRBV7-2 and TRBJ2-5, with a possible D match to TRBD1 (5 bases). The CDR3 extends over 16 amino acids. Per germline, CDR1 SGHTA and CDR2 FQGNSA. The germline V and J ends were trimmed by 5 bases and 1 base, with 17 bases remaining between them. The CDR3 spells CASSPTWIQGQETQYF. CDR3 coding DNA: TGTGCCAGCAGCCCCACGTGGATTCAGGGCCAAGAGACCCAGTACTTC.

The genes are TRBV6-1 and TRBJ2-7, with D maybe TRBD2 (6 bases). Trimming stripped 6 bases from V and 2 bases from J, with 20 bases between. The V gene's germline CDR1 is MNHNS and CDR2 SASEGT. The CDR3 loop spans 16 amino acids. The CDR3 DNA follows: TGTGCCAGCAGCCACGTAGGGCTAGCGCTGACCTACGAGCAGTACTTC. Translation gives CASSHVGLALTYEQYF.

The V and J genes are TRBV13 and TRBJ2-3, with D hard to call. Per the germline V gene, CDR1 is PRHDT and CDR2 is FYEKMQ (reference sequence). The germline V and J ends were trimmed by 0 bases and 0 bases, with 7 bases remaining between them. This CDR3 contains 15 residues. CDR3 nucleotides: TGTGCCAGCAGCTTAGGCGACCCCAGCACAGATACGCAGTATTTT. Protein sequence: CASSLGDPSTDTQYF.

In its sample, this clonotype was seen a few times. V and J are TRBV7-8 and TRBJ2-6; no definite D call. Per germline, CDR1 SGHVS and CDR2 FQNEAQ. The CDR3 is made up of 14 amino acids. V was trimmed by 8 bases and J by 1 base, leaving 9 bases between them. In DNA, the CDR3 is TGTGCCAGCTCGAGTCGATCTGGGGCCAACGTCCTGACTTTC. As protein: CASSSRSGANVLTF.

This chain joins TRBV30 and TRBJ1-5; no reliable D call. V was cut by 2 bases and J by 5 bases, with 16 bases left in between. The CDR3 totals 15 residues. From germline, CDR1 is GTSNPN and CDR2 SVGIG (reference sequence). The CDR3 DNA sequence: TGTGCCTGGAGTACCCAACTTAGATCGGATCAGCCCCAGCATTTT. Translating gives CAWSTQLRSDQPQHF.

The gene calls are TRBV9 and TRBJ2-1; possibly TRBD1 or TRBD2 for D (5 bases each). Germline CDR1 reads SGDLS; CDR2 reads YYNGEE. This CDR3 has 17 amino acids. The ends were cut back, 3 bases at V and 0 bases at J, with 16 bases in the middle. CDR3 DNA sequence: TGTGCCAGCAGCGGGGGGATGTGGGCGAACTCCTACAATGAGCAGTTCTTC. Translation: CASSGGMWANSYNEQFF.

This clonotype was detected only a few times. The gene calls are TRBV20-1 and TRBJ1-6; TRBD1 agrees at 7 bases. The germline V gene has CDR1 DFQATT and CDR2 SNEGSKA (reference sequence). J gave up 3 bases and V 1 base, and 6 bases lay outside the gene matches. The CDR3 length is 16 residues. The CDR3 sequence: CSARGGTAHYNSPLHF. The CDR3 region has the DNA TGCAGTGCTAGAGGAGGGACAGCGCACTATAATTCACCCCTCCACTTT.